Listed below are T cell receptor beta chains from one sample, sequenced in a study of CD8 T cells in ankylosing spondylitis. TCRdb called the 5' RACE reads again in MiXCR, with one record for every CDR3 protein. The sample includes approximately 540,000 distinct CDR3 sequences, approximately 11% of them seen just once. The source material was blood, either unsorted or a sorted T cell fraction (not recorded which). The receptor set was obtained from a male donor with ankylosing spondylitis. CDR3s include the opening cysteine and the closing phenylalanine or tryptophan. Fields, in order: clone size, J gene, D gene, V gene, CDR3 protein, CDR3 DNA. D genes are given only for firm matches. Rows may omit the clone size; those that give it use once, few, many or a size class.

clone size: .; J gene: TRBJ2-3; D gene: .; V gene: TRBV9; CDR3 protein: CASSVDSGSTDTQYF; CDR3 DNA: TGTGCCAGCAGCGTAGATTCTGGGAGCACAGATACGCAGTATTTT
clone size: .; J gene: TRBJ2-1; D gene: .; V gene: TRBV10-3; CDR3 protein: CASAPERTYNEQFF; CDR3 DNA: TGTGCCAGCGCCCCTGAGCGGACCTACAATGAGCAGTTCTTC
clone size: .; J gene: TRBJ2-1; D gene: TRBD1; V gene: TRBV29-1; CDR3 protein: CSVTGQSYNEQFF; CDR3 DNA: TGCAGCGTGACGGGACAGAGCTACAATGAGCAGTTCTTC
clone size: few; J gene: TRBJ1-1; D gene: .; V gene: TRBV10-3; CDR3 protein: CAIKGQAEAFF; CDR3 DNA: TGTGCCATCAAGGGTCAAGCTGAAGCTTTCTTT
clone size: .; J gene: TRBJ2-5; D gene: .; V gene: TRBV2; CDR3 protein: CASSEEGVVETQYF; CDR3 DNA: TGTGCCAGCAGTGAAGAGGGGGTGGTCGAGACCCAGTACTTC
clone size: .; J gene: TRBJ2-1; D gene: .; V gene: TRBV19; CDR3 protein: CASSMGLPDEQFF; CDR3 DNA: TGTGCCAGTAGTATGGGGCTCCCCGATGAGCAGTTCTTC
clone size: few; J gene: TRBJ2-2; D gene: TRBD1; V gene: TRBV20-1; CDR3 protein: CSAIGTGDTGELFF; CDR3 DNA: TGCAGTGCTATCGGGACAGGGGACACCGGGGAGCTGTTTTTT
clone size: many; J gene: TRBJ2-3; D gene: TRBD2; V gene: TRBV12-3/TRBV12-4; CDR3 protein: CASSRLAGGTDTQYF; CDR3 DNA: TGTGCCAGCAGTCGACTAGCGGGAGGGACAGATACGCAGTATTTT
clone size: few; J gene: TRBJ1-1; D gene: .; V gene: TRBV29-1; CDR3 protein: CSVATRAVRNTEAFF; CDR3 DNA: TGCAGCGTAGCAACGCGGGCAGTCAGGAACACTGAAGCTTTCTTT
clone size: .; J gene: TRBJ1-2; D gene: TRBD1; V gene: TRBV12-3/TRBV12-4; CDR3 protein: CASSLPRDRSNYGYTF; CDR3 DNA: TGTGCCAGCAGTTTACCTCGGGACAGGTCGAACTATGGCTACACCTTC
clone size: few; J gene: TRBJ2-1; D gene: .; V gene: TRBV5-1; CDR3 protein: CASSSGLERLEQFF; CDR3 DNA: TGCGCCAGCAGCTCGGGACTCGAGAGGTTGGAGCAGTTCTTC